The 20 T cell receptor beta chains below come from one sample, sequenced in a study of beta chain features in type 1 diabetes. Investigators reverse transcribed all isolated RNA, so they sequenced expressed TCRB transcripts. Here immunoSEQ multiplex PCR was the method, and the copy in TCRdb shows in-frame clones only, minus some. The sample shows 310,000 or so clones, 9.5% to 11% of them seen only once. Sequencing used naive CD4+ T cells from blood. These TCRs come from a woman in her thirties in good health.

In this sample, this clone turned up a few times. The chain is built from TRBV4-1 and TRBJ2-2; D gene uncertain. The CDR3 has 15 residues. Germline V gene lookup returns CDR1 MGHRA and CDR2 YSYEKL. V shed 2 bases and J shed 1 base, with 8 bases lying between them. The CDR3 sequence: CASSQPLGNTGELFF. The CDR3 nucleotides read TGCGCCAGCAGCCAACCTCTCGGGAACACCGGGGAGCTGTTTTTT.

This clone showed up just a few times. The CDR3 spells CASSAVNEQFF. In DNA, the CDR3 is TGTGCCAGCAGTGCTGTTAATGAGCAGTTCTTC. The chain joins TRBV25-1 to TRBJ2-1; D is unresolved. In germline, CDR1 is MGHDK, CDR2 SYGVNS. The germline V and J ends were trimmed by 4 bases and 7 bases, with 5 bases remaining between them. This CDR3 contains 11 residues.

This clone showed up just a few times. The chain is built from TRBV5-1 and TRBJ2-2, with D unclear. CDR3 length: 15 residues. The ends were cut back, 0 bases at V and 1 base at J, with 7 bases in the middle. Per germline, CDR1 SGHRS and CDR2 YFSETQ. This chain's CDR3 is CASSLATVNTGELFF. CDR3 sequence (DNA): TGCGCCAGCAGCTTGGCAACGGTGAACACCGGGGAGCTGTTTTTT.

In its sample, this clone was seen a few times. J is TRBJ1-2 and V is TRBV5-1; tentative D call: TRBD1 (5 bases). The germline V gene has CDR1 SGHRS and CDR2 YFSETQ. The CDR3 contains 14 residues. V lost 5 bases and J lost 0, with 11 bases in between. CDR3 sequence: CASSDGGSNYGYTF. CDR3 nucleotide sequence: TGCGCCAGCAGTGACGGGGGATCTAACTATGGCTACACCTTC.

This clone was counted only a few times. The chain employs TRBV27 and TRBJ2-7, with 13 bases lining up with TRBD2. The CDR3 is 16 residues long. V dropped 1 base and J dropped 5; count of bases not matched to a gene: 5. Germline V gives CDR1 MNHEY, CDR2 SMNVEV (reference sequence). The CDR3 region has the DNA TGTGCCAGCAGTTTATTTGGGACTAGCGGGATGAACGAGCAGTACTTC. Its protein is CASSLFGTSGMNEQYF.

This clone was recorded a few times. In the same sample, other DNA sequences code for this CDR3. The rearrangement links TRBV27 to TRBJ2-1; 13 bases map to TRBD2. The CDR3 consists of 15 residues. Germline V lookup: CDR1 MNHEY, CDR2 SMNVEV (reference sequence). V shed 5 bases and J 4 bases; nucleotides not matched to a gene: 2. In DNA form, the CDR3 reads TGTGCCAGCAGTCTACTAGCGGGAGGGTACAATGAGCAGTTCTTC. It yields the protein CASSLLAGGYNEQFF.

This clone was observed once. The chain links TRBV9 to TRBJ2-7; TRBD2 matches 7 bases. Germline lookup yields CDR1 SGDLS and CDR2 YYNGEE. The CDR3 runs 15 residues. J gave up 6 bases and V 0 bases, and 9 bases lay outside the gene matches. The CDR3 DNA is TGTGCCAGCAGCGTAGACGGCGGGAGTCGGGTCGAGCAGTACTTC. Residues: CASSVDGGSRVEQYF.

This clone was counted a few times. This chain uses TRBV27 with TRBJ2-7, with a tentative D call TRBD2 (6 bases). Trimming removed 7 bases at V and 0 bases at J, with 16 bases between. Germline lookup yields CDR1 MNHEY and CDR2 SMNVEV (reference sequence). CDR3 length equals 15 residues. The CDR3 DNA sequence: TGTGCCAGCACCCCGACGGGAGTGAGCTCCTACGAGCAGTACTTC. It specifies CASTPTGVSSYEQYF.

The chain uses TRBV6-6 and TRBJ1-3; 8 bases match TRBD1. The CDR3 extends over 13 amino acids. Germline assignment: CDR1 MNHNY and CDR2 SVGAGI (reference sequence). V shed 6 bases, J shed 8 bases, and the junction held 6 bases outside the gene matches. The CDR3 is CASRTTGVDTIYF. In nucleotides, the CDR3 is TGTGCCAGCAGAACGACAGGGGTAGACACCATATATTTT.

This clone was seen only a few times. V and J are TRBV25-1 and TRBJ1-2; D possibly corresponds to TRBD1 (6 bases). The germline V gene has CDR1 MGHDK and CDR2 SYGVNS. The CDR3 is made up of 15 amino acids. The germline V and J ends were trimmed by 0 bases and 5 bases, with 13 bases remaining between them. The CDR3 region is CASSEYPDSGYGYTF. The CDR3 DNA reads TGTGCCAGCAGTGAATACCCGGACAGTGGGTATGGCTACACCTTC.

The chain joins TRBV28 to TRBJ2-1; TRBD2 is a possible D gene (5 bases). Germline V gives CDR1 MDHEN, CDR2 SYDVKM. The V end was cut by 7 bases, the J end by 9 bases, with 16 bases between. The CDR3 extends over 13 amino acids. The CDR3 loop is CASIPPVGSEQFF. CDR3 DNA sequence: TGTGCCAGCATTCCCCCCGTGGGGAGTGAGCAGTTCTTC.

This clone was detected a few times. The chain employs TRBV29-1 and TRBJ2-1; a weak D match, TRBD2 (6 bases). V shed 1 base and J shed 0 bases, with 10 bases lying between them. Germline CDR1 and CDR2: SQVTM and ANQGSEA. The CDR3 length is 15 residues. CDR3 protein: CSVEGLASSYNEQFF. CDR3 sequence (DNA): TGCAGCGTTGAAGGGCTAGCGAGCTCCTACAATGAGCAGTTCTTC.

This clone was picked up a small number of times. The rearrangement uses TRBV5-6 and TRBJ1-4; D perhaps matches TRBD1 (5 bases). This CDR3 has 14 amino acids. Trimming took 1 base from V and 7 from J, leaving 11 bases between them. Germline CDR1 is SGHDT and CDR2 is YYEEEE. CDR3 region: CASSLRGWGEKLFF. The CDR3 coding sequence is TGTGCCAGCAGCTTGAGGGGCTGGGGTGAAAAACTGTTTTTT.

This clone was picked up a small number of times. The rearrangement uses TRBV13 and TRBJ1-4; perhaps TRBD1 as D (6 bases). Germline CDR1 is PRHDT and CDR2 is FYEKMQ (reference sequence). The CDR3 extends over 18 amino acids. V shed 5 bases and J shed 0 bases, with 19 bases lying between them. The CDR3 sequence is CASSLGGQDSSTNEKLFF. DNA of the CDR3: TGTGCCAGCAGCCTTGGGGGCCAGGACAGTTCAACTAATGAAAAACTGTTTTTT.

V usage is TRBV9 and J usage is TRBJ1-1; the match to TRBD1 covers 7 bases. V lost 3 bases and J lost 0; bases outside the gene matches: 2. Germline loops: CDR1 SGDLS, CDR2 YYNGEE. The CDR3 extends over 14 amino acids. CDR3 in DNA: TGTGCCAGCAGCGGGACAGGTTTGAACACTGAAGCTTTCTTT. Translating gives CASSGTGLNTEAFF. The variable domain in full, with the rest retrieved from reference TRBV9 and TRBJ1-1, is DSGVTQTPKHLITATGQRVTLRCSPRSGDLSVYWYQQSLDQGLQFLIQYYNGEERAKGNILERFSAQQFPDLHSELNLSSLELGDSALYFCASSGTGLNTEAFFGQGTRLTVV.

This chain connects TRBV15 to TRBJ1-1; the match to TRBD1 covers 9 bases. Germline assignment: CDR1 LNHNV and CDR2 YYDKDF (reference sequence). Losses at the gene ends were 2 bases for V and 2 bases for J; bases not matched to a gene: 6. The CDR3 has 16 amino acids. As DNA, the CDR3 is TGTGCCACCAGCAGAAAGCCGACAGGGGGAAACACTGAAGCTTTCTTT. Residues: CATSRKPTGGNTEAFF.

This chain uses TRBV5-1 with TRBJ1-4; D ambiguous. The CDR3 consists of 14 residues. V was pared by 4 bases and J by 3 bases, with 10 bases between. Germline V gives CDR1 SGHRS, CDR2 YFSETQ. In DNA form, the CDR3 reads TGCGCCAGCAGCAGAGGGAAGGCTAATGAAAAACTGTTTTTT. Residues: CASSRGKANEKLFF. Full variable domain (outside the CDR3, taken from reference TRBV5-1 and TRBJ1-4): KAGVTQTPRYLIKTRGQQVTLSCSPISGHRSVSWYQQTPGQGLQFLFEYFSETQRNKGNFPGRFSGRQFSNSRSEMNVSTLELGDSALYLCASSRGKANEKLFFGSGTQLSVL.

Turning to this clone: One end of the junction is discordant with germline, which a read error may explain. CDR3 residues: CASGLGQGQYEQYF. The CDR3 nucleotides are TGTGCCAGCGGTTTGGGACAGGGGCAGTACGAGCAGTACTTC. The V gene is TRBV28, the J gene TRBJ2-7; TRBD1 agrees at 10 bases. The V gene's germline CDR1 is MDHEN and CDR2 SYDVKM. There are 14 residues in the CDR3.

There are a few counts of this clone. Here the CDR3 DNA reads TGTGCCAGCAGCCAAGATGTTCGGGACAAGGATACGCAGTATTTT. It yields the protein CASSQDVRDKDTQYF. The chain carries TRBV4-2 and TRBJ2-3; D might be TRBD1 (6 bases). The V gene's germline CDR1 is LGHNA and CDR2 YNFKEQ. The CDR3 is 15 amino acids. Trimming cost V 0 bases and J 6 bases, with 13 bases left between them.

This clone showed up just a few times. CDR3 loop: CASSLGLANYEQYF. As DNA, the CDR3 is TGTGCCAGCAGCCTGGGACTAGCGAACTACGAGCAGTACTTC. The genes are TRBV2 and TRBJ2-7; 10 nucleotides agree with TRBD2. This CDR3 spans 14 amino acids. V trimming: 6 bases; J trimming: 3 bases; junction bases outside the gene matches: 5. The V gene's germline CDR1 is SNHLY and CDR2 FYNNEI.